These T cell receptor beta chains were read from a single sample in a study of blood T cell repertoires in COVID-19. Produced via immunoSEQ multiplex PCR; TCRdb's table is partial and in-frame only. Of 50,000 to 65,000 clones listed, approximately 90% were seen once; the top ten hold approximately 2.8%. The sample comprised peripheral blood. The source of these receptors is a man in his fifties with acute or convalescent COVID-19. Both conserved end residues are part of each CDR3. D genes are given only for firm matches. Clone sizes are given selectively: once, few, many, or a class where the clone is expanded.

D	V	J	size	DNA	CDR3
TRBD2	TRBV19	TRBJ2-1	.	TGTGCCAGTAGTCCACGGACTAGCGGGGCCCTCAATGAGCAGTTCTTC	CASSPRTSGALNEQFF
TRBD1	TRBV5-8	TRBJ1-5	.	TGTGCCAGCAGCCAGTTTAAGGGGACAGATAGCAATCAGCCCCAGCATTTT	CASSQFKGTDSNQPQHF
.	TRBV9	TRBJ2-2	.	TGTGCCAGCAGCGTTCTACAGGGTTCCGGGGAGCTGTTTTTT	CASSVLQGSGELFF
TRBD1	TRBV5-1	TRBJ2-2	once	TGCGCCAGCAGCCTACAGGGGGCGAACACCGGGGAGCTGTTTTTT	CASSLQGANTGELFF
TRBD1	TRBV19	TRBJ2-7	.	TGTGCCAGTAACCCCGGGACAGGCAGCTCCTACGAGCAGTACTTC	CASNPGTGSSYEQYF
TRBD1	TRBV7-2	TRBJ1-5	.	TGTGCCAGCAGACTCACAGGGGGCACCCAGCCCCAGCATTTT	CASRLTGGTQPQHF
.	TRBV3-1/TRBV3-2	TRBJ2-5	once	TGTGCCAGCACCCTCGGAGAGACCCAGTACTTC	CASTLGETQYF
.	TRBV5-1	TRBJ2-5	once	TGCGCCAGCAGCTTGTTGTCAGGGATAGAGACCCAGTACTTC	CASSLLSGIETQYF
.	TRBV5-6	TRBJ2-5	once	TGTGCCAGCAGCTCCGGGTCTCTCCCAGAGACCCAGTACTTC	CASSSGSLPETQYF
.	TRBV5-1	TRBJ2-7	.	TGCGCCAGCAGCTTGGGGAGCTGGGTCTCTCCTCCCTACGAGCAGTACTTC	CASSLGSWVSPPYEQYF
.	TRBV28	TRBJ2-2	.	TGTGCCAGCAGTTGGGTCAGGGCCGGGGAGCTGTTTTTT	CASSWVRAGELFF
.	TRBV18	TRBJ2-3	once	TGTGCCAGCTCACCAGGCAGGGCCGACCTCACAGATACGCAGTATTTT	CASSPGRADLTDTQYF
TRBD1	TRBV2	TRBJ1-3	.	TGTGCCAGCACCCTGACAGGGGGTCCCTCTGGAAACACCATATATTTT	CASTLTGGPSGNTIYF
TRBD1	TRBV5-1	TRBJ2-5	.	TGCGCCAGCAGGAGCGGACAGGGTGTGGAGACCCAGTACTTC	CASRSGQGVETQYF
.	TRBV6-1	TRBJ2-7	.	TGTGCCAGCAGTGATAACAGCTACGAGCAGTACTTC	CASSDNSYEQYF
.	TRBV19	TRBJ1-5	.	TGTGCCATCGGGGGGGAGGCGGTTCTCAATCAGCCCCAGCATTTT	CAIGGEAVLNQPQHF
TRBD1	TRBV30	TRBJ1-2	.	TGTGCCTGGAGTCTAACCAGGGGGCTACTCTCTGGCTACACCTTC	CAWSLTRGLLSGYTF
TRBD1	TRBV2	TRBJ2-3	once	TGTGCCAGCCCCCGGGGGGACAGGGACACAGATACGCAGTATTTT	CASPRGDRDTDTQYF
.	TRBV30	TRBJ1-1	.	TGTGCCTCCGCTACGGAGGACACTGAAGCTTTCTTT	CASATEDTEAFF
TRBD1	TRBV28	TRBJ2-7	.	TGTGCCAGCGGAGAACCGGGACAGGGGGCCCACGAGCAGTACTTC	CASGEPGQGAHEQYF
.	TRBV6-5	TRBJ2-7	once	TGTGCCAGCAGTTACTCTGCGGGATACGAGCAGTACTTC	CASSYSAGYEQYF
TRBD1	TRBV6-5	TRBJ1-1	.	TGTGCCAGCAGTTACGGTGGAGGGGGCCACACTGAAGCTTTCTTT	CASSYGGGGHTEAFF
.	TRBV3-1/TRBV3-2	TRBJ2-3	.	TGTGCCAGCAGCCAAGATGGGGGGACAGATACGCAGTATTTT	CASSQDGGTDTQYF
.	TRBV9	TRBJ1-5	.	TGTGCCAGCAGCGTAGGGACTGGCGATAGCAATCAGCCCCAGCATTTT	CASSVGTGDSNQPQHF
.	TRBV15	TRBJ1-2	.	TGTGCCACCAGCAGCCTTAACTATGGCTACACCTTC	CATSSLNYGYTF
TRBD2	TRBV5-4	TRBJ2-3	once	TGTGCCAGCAGCCACCGACTAGCGGGGAGCACAGATACGCAGTATTTT	CASSHRLAGSTDTQYF
TRBD2	TRBV30	TRBJ2-1	once	TGTGCCTGGCGGGGGGGCCGGAATGAGCAGTTCTTC	CAWRGGRNEQFF
.	TRBV6-5	TRBJ1-2	.	TGTGCCAGCAGTTGGACGGACAACTACTATGGCTACACCTTC	CASSWTDNYYGYTF
.	TRBV15	TRBJ1-1	.	TGTGCCAAACAGAACACTGAAGCTTTCTTT	CAKQNTEAFF
.	TRBV30	TRBJ2-7	.	TGTGCCTGGAGCCCCCCCTTTCGAGGCGAGCAGTACTTC	CAWSPPFRGEQYF
.	TRBV6-5	TRBJ2-7	once	TGTGCCAGCAGTTACCGGGGTCCCGGGGGGCAGTACTTC	CASSYRGPGGQYF
TRBD1	TRBV30	TRBJ1-3	.	TGTGCCTGGAGTTTCCGACAGGGTAGTGCTGGAAACACCATATATTTT	CAWSFRQGSAGNTIYF
.	TRBV14	TRBJ1-2	.	TGTGCCAGCAGCCAATCCCGCGTTGGTGGCTACACCTTC	CASSQSRVGGYTF
TRBD1	TRBV3-1/TRBV3-2	TRBJ2-7	.	TGTGCCAGCAGCCCCCAACGGACAGGGGGCTTCGGGCAGTACTTC	CASSPQRTGGFGQYF
TRBD1	TRBV5-1	TRBJ2-1	.	TGCGCCAGCAGCTTGGCGAGACAGGGGAACAATGAGCAGTTCTTC	CASSLARQGNNEQFF
TRBD1	TRBV3-1/TRBV3-2	TRBJ2-7	.	TGTGCCAGCAGCCAAGTAGGCTACACAGGGGGTCCTTCCTACGAGCAGTACTTC	CASSQVGYTGGPSYEQYF
.	TRBV19	TRBJ1-2	.	TGTGCCAGTAGTATAGGGACAGCTAACTATGGCTACACCTTC	CASSIGTANYGYTF
TRBD2	TRBV24-1	TRBJ2-1	.	TGTGCCACCAGTGATCCTTTTCTAGCGGGGGGCCTTTTGCATGAGCAGTTCTTC	CATSDPFLAGGLLHEQFF
.	TRBV30	TRBJ1-5	.	TGTGCCTGGAGTGGCGGCGGGGGTTCGAGCAATCAGCCCCAGCATTTT	CAWSGGGGSSNQPQHF
TRBD1	TRBV2	TRBJ1-2	.	TGTGCCAGCAGTGTAGGACAGGGTATGCGTGTAAAGGGCTACACCTTC	CASSVGQGMRVKGYTF
.	TRBV2	TRBJ2-7	once	TGTGCCAGCAATTACGGAGGCCCCTCCTACGAGCAGTACTTC	CASNYGGPSYEQYF
.	TRBV10-3	TRBJ1-4	.	TGTGCCATCAGTGAGGAGGGGAGGGTCACTAATGAAAAACTGTTTTTT	CAISEEGRVTNEKLFF
TRBD1	TRBV6-2/TRBV6-3	TRBJ1-1	.	TGTGCCAGCAGTTCCGGACAGGGAAGAGGGGGAACTGAAGCTTTCTTT	CASSSGQGRGGTEAFF
.	TRBV4-2	TRBJ1-1	few	TGTGCCAGCAGCCGCGGAGGAGTGGACACTGAAGCTTTCTTT	CASSRGGVDTEAFF
.	TRBV6-5	TRBJ2-1	.	TGTGCCAGCAGTTACTCGACGAACAGCCTATACGGTGAGCAGTTCTTC	CASSYSTNSLYGEQFF
TRBD1	TRBV30	TRBJ2-7	.	TGTGCCTGGAGTATGCCGGGACAGGGTTTCAAGCAGTACTTC	CAWSMPGQGFKQYF
TRBD1	TRBV2	TRBJ1-4	.	TGTGCCAGCAGCGAACAGGGGCATGGTAATGAAAAACTGTTTTTT	CASSEQGHGNEKLFF
TRBD1	TRBV28	TRBJ2-7	.	TGTGCCAGCAGTTCCGGGACAGGGTTGTACGAGCAGTACTTC	CASSSGTGLYEQYF
.	TRBV19	TRBJ1-5	.	TGTGCCACCATACCACAGGGATCGAATCAGCCCCAGCATTTT	CATIPQGSNQPQHF
.	TRBV10-2	TRBJ2-2	.	TGCGCCAGCAGCCCCCCGAGCACCGGGGAGCTGTTTTTT	CASSPPSTGELFF
.	TRBV14	TRBJ2-3	.	TGTGCCAGCAGCCAAGATAAAGGCGGTCCGCCAGATACGCAGTATTTT	CASSQDKGGPPDTQYF
.	TRBV5-6	TRBJ2-7	.	TGTGCCAGCAGCTTAGCCGACTACGAGCAGTACTTC	CASSLADYEQYF
.	TRBV20-1	TRBJ2-5	.	TGCGGGGGACTTAACCAAGAGACCCAGTACTTC	CGGLNQETQYF
TRBD2	TRBV3-1/TRBV3-2	TRBJ2-5	.	TGTGCCAGCAGCCCCACCGCGGGGGGGCCTCGAGAGACCCAGTACTTC	CASSPTAGGPRETQYF
.	TRBV9	TRBJ1-6	.	TGTGCCAGCAGCCCGCGGGACGGGCCGCGTTCACCCCTCCACTTT	CASSPRDGPRSPLHF
.	TRBV19	TRBJ2-3	.	TGTGCCAGTAGTATGAGACCAGGCGCAGATACGCAGTATTTT	CASSMRPGADTQYF
TRBD1	TRBV12-5	TRBJ1-5	.	TGTGCTAGTGGTTTGGGGACAGGCGGTCAGCCCCAGCATTTT	CASGLGTGGQPQHF
TRBD1	TRBV19	TRBJ2-4	.	TGTGCCAGTAGTTTGACAGGGCCCGACCTCTCGTCCCACCGATTC	CASSLTGPDLSSHRF
.	TRBV29-1	TRBJ2-3	once	TGCAGCCAAACCGAGGGCACAGATACGCAGTATTTT	CSQTEGTDTQYF